The rows below give T cell receptor beta chains drawn from one sample of a study of T cell responses to AZD1222 COVID-19 vaccine. Profiling relied on immunoSEQ multiplex PCR, and the TCRdb table lists in-frame clones only, not all of them. This sample carries 130,000 to 150,000 clones, approximately 88% of them seen once, and the ten largest clones take roughly 16%. Sequences were derived from peripheral blood, sampled on day 0 of AZD1222 vaccination. These receptor sequences come from an adult in good health. CDR3s include the opening cysteine and the closing phenylalanine or tryptophan. A D gene is named only where the DNA matches it firmly. The size entry is marked missing in some rows and otherwise reads once, few, many or a size class.

d_call	v_call	j_call	clone_size	cdr3_aa	cdr3_nt
NA	TRBV11-2	TRBJ1-2	NA	CASSAGRGRMEGYTF	TGTGCCAGCAGCGCTGGCCGGGGAAGGATGGAAGGCTACACCTTC
TRBD2	TRBV4-1	TRBJ2-4	NA	CASSPQSSGGAFQNIQYF	TGCGCCAGCAGTCCCCAGAGTAGCGGGGGGGCGTTCCAAAACATTCAGTACTTC
NA	TRBV29-1	TRBJ2-5	NA	CSARRETQYF	TGCAGCGCGCGCCGAGAGACCCAGTACTTC
TRBD1	TRBV10-3	TRBJ1-5	NA	CATLQDRVGQPQHF	TGTGCCACCCTCCAAGACAGGGTGGGACAGCCCCAGCATTTT
NA	TRBV7-2	TRBJ1-2	NA	CASSSRQALLGYGYTF	TGTGCCAGCAGCTCCCGACAGGCCCTACTCGGCTATGGCTACACCTTC
TRBD2	TRBV7-2	TRBJ2-3	NA	CASSLARGGADTQYF	TGTGCCAGCAGCTTAGCGCGGGGGGGAGCAGATACGCAGTATTTT
NA	TRBV7-2	TRBJ2-7	NA	CASSPLSSYEQYF	TGTGCCAGCAGCCCACTAAGCTCCTACGAGCAGTACTTC
NA	TRBV12-3/TRBV12-4	TRBJ1-1	NA	CASSLSYTEAFF	TGTGCCAGCAGTTTAAGTTACACTGAAGCTTTCTTT
NA	TRBV28	TRBJ1-1	NA	CASDDIDTEAFF	TGTGCCAGCGATGATATAGACACTGAAGCTTTCTTT
TRBD2	TRBV7-9	TRBJ2-5	NA	CASSFRRTSGLETQYF	TGTGCCAGCAGCTTCCGGCGGACTAGCGGCCTGGAGACCCAGTACTTC
TRBD1	TRBV7-8	TRBJ1-6	NA	CASSRGGQGAKSPLHF	TGTGCCAGCAGCCGAGGGGGGCAGGGGGCAAAATCACCCCTCCACTTT
TRBD1	TRBV6-5	TRBJ1-4	NA	CASSSGQINEKLFF	TGTGCCAGCAGTTCGGGACAGATTAATGAAAAACTGTTTTTT
NA	TRBV5-1	TRBJ2-1	once	CARSTLSSYNEQFF	TGCGCCAGAAGTACCCTGAGCTCCTACAATGAGCAGTTCTTC
NA	TRBV18	TRBJ2-3	NA	CASSPSSHGTDTQYF	TGTGCCAGCTCACCAAGTAGTCACGGGACAGATACGCAGTATTTT
TRBD1	TRBV5-1	TRBJ1-4	NA	CASSFWGQSNEKLFF	TGCGCCAGCAGCTTTTGGGGACAGAGTAATGAAAAACTGTTTTTT